This T cell receptor beta chain was sequenced for a study of OX40 agonist ivuxolimab in advanced cancers. For the study at large: Antecedent anti-PD-1, anti-PD-L1 or anti-CTLA-4 therapy was permissible, with roughly 40% having received some.

Study-wide results and caveats: Determination of antigen specificity was not performed for the expanded peripheral T cells.

The CDR3 spans 14 residues. V was trimmed by 3 bases and J by 10 bases, leaving 19 bases between them. Germline assignment: CDR1 SGHDT and CDR2 YYEEEE. The data were produced by immunoSEQ multiplex PCR, yet TCRdb's version contains in-frame clones alone and is incomplete. The data show around 79,000 clones, around 85% seen once. Regarding this clone: Antigen unknown.

This receptor was identified in an adult with an advanced solid tumor such as melanoma, head and neck, liver or kidney cancer. The chain carries TRBV5-6 and TRBJ1-1, with a tentative D call TRBD1 (6 bases). Sequencing used CD4+ or CD8+ T cells sorted from blood, obtained in a trial of the OX40 agonist ivuxolimab. The CDR3 DNA sequence: TGTGCCAGCAGCTCCCTACTTAGACAGGTAGTAGCTTTCTTT. Amino acid sequence: CASSSLLRQVVAFF.